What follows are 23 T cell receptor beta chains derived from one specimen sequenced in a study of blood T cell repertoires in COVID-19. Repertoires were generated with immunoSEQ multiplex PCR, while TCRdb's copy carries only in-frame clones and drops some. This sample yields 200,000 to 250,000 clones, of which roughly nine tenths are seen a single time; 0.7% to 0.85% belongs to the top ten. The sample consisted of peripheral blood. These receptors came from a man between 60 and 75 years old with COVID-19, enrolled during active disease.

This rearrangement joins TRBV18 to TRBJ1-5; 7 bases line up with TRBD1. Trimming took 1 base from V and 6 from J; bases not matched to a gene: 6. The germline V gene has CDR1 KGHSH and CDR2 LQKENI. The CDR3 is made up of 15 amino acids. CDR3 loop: CASSPRQGEAQPQHF. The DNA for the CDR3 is TGTGCCAGCTCACCACGCCAGGGGGAGGCTCAGCCCCAGCATTTT. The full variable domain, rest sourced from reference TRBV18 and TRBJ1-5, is NAGVMQNPRHLVRRRGQEARLRCSPMKGHSHVYWYRQLPEEGLKFMVYLQKENIIDESGMPKERFSAEFPKEGPSILRIQQVVRGDSAAYFCASSPRQGEAQPQHFGDGTRLSIL.

The CDR3 nucleotides are TGTGCCAGTAGGGGGCTAGCGTCCACCGGGGAGCTGTTTTTT. Its protein product is CASRGLASTGELFF. This sequence joins TRBV6-5 and TRBJ2-2; the D gene is possibly TRBD1 (7 bases). Germline-derived CDR1 and CDR2 are MNHEY and SVGAGI. The CDR3 length is 14 residues. Trimming took 9 bases from V and 4 from J, leaving 15 bases between them.

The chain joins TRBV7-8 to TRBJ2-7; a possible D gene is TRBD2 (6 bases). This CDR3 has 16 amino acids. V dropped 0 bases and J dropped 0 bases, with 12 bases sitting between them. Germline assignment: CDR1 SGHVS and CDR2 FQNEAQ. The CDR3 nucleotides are TGTGCCAGCAGCTTAGCGTCCCGGCGGGACTCCTACGAGCAGTACTTC. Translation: CASSLASRRDSYEQYF.

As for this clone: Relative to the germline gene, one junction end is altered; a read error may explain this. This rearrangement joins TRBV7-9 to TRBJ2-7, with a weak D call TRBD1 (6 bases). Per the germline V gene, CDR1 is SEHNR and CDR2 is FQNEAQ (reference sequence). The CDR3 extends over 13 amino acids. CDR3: CASSYETGPGGKF. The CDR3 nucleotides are TGTGCCAGCAGCTATGAGACAGGCCCTGGAGGCAAATTC.

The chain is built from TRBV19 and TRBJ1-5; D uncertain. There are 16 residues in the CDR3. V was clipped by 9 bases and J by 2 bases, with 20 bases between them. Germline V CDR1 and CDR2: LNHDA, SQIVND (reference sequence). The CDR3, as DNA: TGTGCCAGCCACTCCCCGGGAGCTCCAGGCAATCAGCCCCAGCATTTT. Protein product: CASHSPGAPGNQPQHF.

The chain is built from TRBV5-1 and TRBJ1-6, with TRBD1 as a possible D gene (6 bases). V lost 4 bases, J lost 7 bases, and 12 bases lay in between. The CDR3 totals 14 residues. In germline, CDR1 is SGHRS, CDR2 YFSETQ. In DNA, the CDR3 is TGCGCCAGCAGCCCCGCTCAGGGGAATTCACCCCTCCACTTT. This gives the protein CASSPAQGNSPLHF.

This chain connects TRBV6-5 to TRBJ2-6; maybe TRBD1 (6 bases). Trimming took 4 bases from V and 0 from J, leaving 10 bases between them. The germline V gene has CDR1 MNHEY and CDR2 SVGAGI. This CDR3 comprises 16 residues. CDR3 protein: CASSSPTGSGANVLTF. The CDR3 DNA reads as TGTGCCAGCAGTTCCCCGACAGGCTCTGGGGCCAACGTCCTGACTTTC.

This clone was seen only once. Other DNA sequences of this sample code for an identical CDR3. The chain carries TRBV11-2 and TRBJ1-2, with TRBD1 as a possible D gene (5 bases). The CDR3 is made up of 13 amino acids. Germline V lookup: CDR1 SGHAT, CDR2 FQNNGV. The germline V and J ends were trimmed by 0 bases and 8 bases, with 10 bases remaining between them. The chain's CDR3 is CASSLEGASGYTF. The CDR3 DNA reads TGTGCCAGCAGCTTAGAAGGGGCGAGCGGCTACACCTTC.

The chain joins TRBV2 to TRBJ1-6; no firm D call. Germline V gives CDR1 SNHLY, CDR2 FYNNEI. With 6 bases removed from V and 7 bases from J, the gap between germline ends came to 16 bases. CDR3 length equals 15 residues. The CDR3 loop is CASRTSWAPNSPLHF. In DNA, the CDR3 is TGTGCCAGCAGAACGTCATGGGCTCCCAATTCACCCCTCCACTTT.

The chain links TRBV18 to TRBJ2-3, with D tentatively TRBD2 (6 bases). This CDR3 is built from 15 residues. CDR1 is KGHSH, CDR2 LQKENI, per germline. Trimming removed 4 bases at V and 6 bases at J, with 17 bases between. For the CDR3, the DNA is TGTGCCAGCTCACTACCCGGGACTGGGCGGGATACGCAGTATTTT. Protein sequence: CASSLPGTGRDTQYF. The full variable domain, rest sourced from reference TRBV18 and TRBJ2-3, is NAGVMQNPRHLVRRRGQEARLRCSPMKGHSHVYWYRQLPEEGLKFMVYLQKENIIDESGMPKERFSAEFPKEGPSILRIQQVVRGDSAAYFCASSLPGTGRDTQYFGPGTRLTVL.

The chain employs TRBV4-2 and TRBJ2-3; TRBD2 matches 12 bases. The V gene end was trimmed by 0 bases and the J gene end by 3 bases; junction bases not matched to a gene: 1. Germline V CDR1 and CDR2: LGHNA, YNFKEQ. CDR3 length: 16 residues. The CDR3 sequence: CASSQDLAGGTDTQYF. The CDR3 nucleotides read TGTGCCAGCAGCCAAGATCTAGCGGGAGGGACAGATACGCAGTATTTT.

The CDR3 is CASSPGTSGTWQYF. CDR3 DNA sequence: TGTGCCAGCAGTCCTGGGACTAGCGGAACATGGCAGTACTTC. This rearrangement joins TRBV27 to TRBJ2-7; 11 bases agree with TRBD2. Losses at the gene ends were 5 bases for V and 9 bases for J; bases not matched to a gene: 9. Germline-derived CDR1 and CDR2 are MNHEY and SMNVEV (reference sequence). CDR3 length: 14 residues.

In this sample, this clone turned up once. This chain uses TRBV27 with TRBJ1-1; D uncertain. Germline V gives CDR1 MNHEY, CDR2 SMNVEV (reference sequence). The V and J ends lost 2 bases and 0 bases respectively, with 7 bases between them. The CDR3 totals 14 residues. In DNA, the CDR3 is TGTGCCAGCAGTTTAGGCGGAGTGAACACTGAAGCTTTCTTT. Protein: CASSLGGVNTEAFF.

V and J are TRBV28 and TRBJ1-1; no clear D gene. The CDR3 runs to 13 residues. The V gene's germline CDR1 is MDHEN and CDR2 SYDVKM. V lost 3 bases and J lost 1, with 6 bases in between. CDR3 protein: CASSFLRNTEAFF. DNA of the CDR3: TGTGCCAGCAGTTTCCTCCGGAACACTGAAGCTTTCTTT.

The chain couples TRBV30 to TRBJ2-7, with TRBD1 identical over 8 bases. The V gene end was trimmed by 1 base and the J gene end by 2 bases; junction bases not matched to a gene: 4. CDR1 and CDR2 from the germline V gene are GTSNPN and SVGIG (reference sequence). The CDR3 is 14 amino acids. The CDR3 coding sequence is TGTGCCTGGAGTGGTCGGACAGGGCCCTACGAGCAGTACTTC. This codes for CAWSGRTGPYEQYF.

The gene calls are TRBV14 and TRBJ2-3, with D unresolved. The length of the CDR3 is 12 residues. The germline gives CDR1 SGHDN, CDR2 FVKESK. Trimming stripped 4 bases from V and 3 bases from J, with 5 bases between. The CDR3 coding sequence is TGTGCCAGCAGCCCGTATACAGATACGCAGTATTTT. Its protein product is CASSPYTDTQYF.

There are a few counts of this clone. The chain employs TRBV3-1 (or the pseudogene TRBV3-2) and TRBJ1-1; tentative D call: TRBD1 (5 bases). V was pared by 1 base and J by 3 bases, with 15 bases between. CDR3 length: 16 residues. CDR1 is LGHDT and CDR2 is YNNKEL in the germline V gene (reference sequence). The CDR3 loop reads CASSQAGGIRDTEAFF. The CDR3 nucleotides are TGTGCCAGCAGCCAAGCGGGGGGAATTAGGGACACTGAAGCTTTCTTT.

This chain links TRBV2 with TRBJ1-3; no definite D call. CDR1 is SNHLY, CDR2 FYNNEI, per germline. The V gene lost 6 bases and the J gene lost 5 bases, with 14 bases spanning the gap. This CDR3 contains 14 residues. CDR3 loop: CASRELSVRNTIYF. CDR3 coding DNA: TGTGCCAGCAGGGAGTTATCCGTCCGAAACACCATATATTTT.

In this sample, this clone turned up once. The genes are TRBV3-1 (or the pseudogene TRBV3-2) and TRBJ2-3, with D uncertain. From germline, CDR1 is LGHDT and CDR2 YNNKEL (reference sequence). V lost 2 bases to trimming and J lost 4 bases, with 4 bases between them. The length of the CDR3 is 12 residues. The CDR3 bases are TGTGCCAGCAGCCAAACGGCAGATACGCAGTATTTT. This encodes CASSQTADTQYF.

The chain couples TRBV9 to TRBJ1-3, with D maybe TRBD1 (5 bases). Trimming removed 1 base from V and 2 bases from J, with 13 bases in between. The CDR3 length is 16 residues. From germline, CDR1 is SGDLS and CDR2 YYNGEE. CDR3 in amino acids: CASSVLAMGPGNTIYF. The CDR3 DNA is TGTGCCAGCAGCGTATTAGCTATGGGGCCTGGAAACACCATATATTTT. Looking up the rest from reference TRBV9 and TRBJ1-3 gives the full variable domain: DSGVTQTPKHLITATGQRVTLRCSPRSGDLSVYWYQQSLDQGLQFLIQYYNGEERAKGNILERFSAQQFPDLHSELNLSSLELGDSALYFCASSVLAMGPGNTIYFGEGSWLTVV.

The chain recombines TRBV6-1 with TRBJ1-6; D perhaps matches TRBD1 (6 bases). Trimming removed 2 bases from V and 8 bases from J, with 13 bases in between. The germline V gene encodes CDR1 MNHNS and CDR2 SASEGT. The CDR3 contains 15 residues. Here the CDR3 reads CASSEWGGQDSPLHF. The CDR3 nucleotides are TGTGCCAGCAGTGAATGGGGGGGCCAGGATTCACCCCTCCACTTT.

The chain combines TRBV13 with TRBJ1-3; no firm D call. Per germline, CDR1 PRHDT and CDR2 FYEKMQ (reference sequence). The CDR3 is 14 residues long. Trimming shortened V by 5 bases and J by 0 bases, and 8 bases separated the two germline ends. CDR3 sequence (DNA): TGTGCCAGCAGCCAAAGAGGCTCTGGAAACACCATATATTTT. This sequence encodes CASSQRGSGNTIYF.

The CDR3 is CASTPGAGVTLGYTF. CDR3 nucleotides: TGTGCCAGCACCCCCGGGGCAGGGGTTACACTGGGCTACACCTTC. This sequence joins TRBV3-1 (or the pseudogene TRBV3-2) and TRBJ1-2; D is possibly TRBD1 (6 bases). Germline lookup yields CDR1 LGHDT and CDR2 YNNKEL (reference sequence). Deletions cut 7 bases from V and 8 bases from J, with 23 bases between. This CDR3 is 15 amino acids long.